This TCR beta chain emerged from a study of shared clonotypes between healthy human individuals. In the study overall: For every donor, three CD4 naive, three CD4 memory, two CD8 naive and one CD8 memory plates were used.

Some clones are missing from TCRdb's copy, which holds only in-frame ones; the method was immunoSEQ multiplex PCR. The sample comprises about 79,000 clones, 62% of which are singletons, and approximately 56% rests with the top ten. Germline CDR1 SGHNT, CDR2 YENEEA. The CDR3 has 17 amino acids. J gave up 2 bases and V 2 bases, and 9 bases lay outside the gene matches. This TCR derives from a man aged 30 to 39 in good health. The rearrangement uses TRBV11-3 and TRBJ2-7; 10 positions match TRBD2. Sequenced sample: memory CD8+ T cells sorted from blood. The subset here: CD45RO+ cells pooled with CCR7-negative TemRA cells. The CDR3 DNA sequence: TGTGCCAGCAGCTTAACCCTAGCGGGAGAGTTTACCTACGAGCAGTACTTC. It yields the protein CASSLTLAGEFTYEQYF.